The sequence of this T cell receptor (beta chain) was determined in a study of blood T cell repertoires in COVID-19. Patients of the Seattle cohort, enrolled during active infection, were followed longitudinally. The sample holds one count of this clone. Generated by immunoSEQ multiplex PCR, the TCRdb table keeps only in-frame clones and is missing some. The profile shows 80,000 or so clones, approximately 81% of them singletons. The CDR3 consists of 14 residues. The V gene's germline CDR1 is MRHNA and CDR2 SNTAGT. V was shortened by 6 bases and J by 3 bases, with 13 bases between the two germline ends.

The source is a man aged 60-69 years with COVID-19, enrolled during active disease. Sequences were obtained from peripheral blood. The J gene is TRBJ2-3, the V gene TRBV6-4, with TRBD2 as a possible D gene (5 bases). The CDR3 DNA is TGTGCCAGCAGCGCGAATTCGGGGACAGATACGCAGTATTTT. Translation: CASSANSGTDTQYF.